This T cell receptor (beta chain) is from a study of cytomegalovirus exposure and HLA in healthy donors. The CDR3 runs to 12 residues. V was shortened by 6 bases and J by 0 bases, with 6 bases between the two germline ends. Germline CDR1 LNHDA, CDR2 SQIVND (reference sequence). The primer mix had 60 Vbeta and 13 Jbeta primers. Clones were sequenced by immunoSEQ multiplex PCR, and TCRdb holds only the in-frame ones, with some missing. The sample lists fewer than 250,000 clones, around 80% occurring once. To note about this clone: Its antigen is still unknown.

Study-wide results and limits: Analysis performed later found over 15,000 TCR beta sequences associated with HLA alleles at 0.05 false discovery rate. Available immune exposure information was restricted to CMV serostatus only.

The origin of this receptor is a boy younger than 10 in good health and CMV-seronegative. Source material: PBMCs. The chain is built from TRBV19 and TRBJ2-7, with D tentatively TRBD1 (5 bases). CDR3 sequence reads: CASRTDSYEQYF. Here the CDR3 DNA reads TGTGCCAGTAGGACAGACTCCTACGAGCAGTACTTC.